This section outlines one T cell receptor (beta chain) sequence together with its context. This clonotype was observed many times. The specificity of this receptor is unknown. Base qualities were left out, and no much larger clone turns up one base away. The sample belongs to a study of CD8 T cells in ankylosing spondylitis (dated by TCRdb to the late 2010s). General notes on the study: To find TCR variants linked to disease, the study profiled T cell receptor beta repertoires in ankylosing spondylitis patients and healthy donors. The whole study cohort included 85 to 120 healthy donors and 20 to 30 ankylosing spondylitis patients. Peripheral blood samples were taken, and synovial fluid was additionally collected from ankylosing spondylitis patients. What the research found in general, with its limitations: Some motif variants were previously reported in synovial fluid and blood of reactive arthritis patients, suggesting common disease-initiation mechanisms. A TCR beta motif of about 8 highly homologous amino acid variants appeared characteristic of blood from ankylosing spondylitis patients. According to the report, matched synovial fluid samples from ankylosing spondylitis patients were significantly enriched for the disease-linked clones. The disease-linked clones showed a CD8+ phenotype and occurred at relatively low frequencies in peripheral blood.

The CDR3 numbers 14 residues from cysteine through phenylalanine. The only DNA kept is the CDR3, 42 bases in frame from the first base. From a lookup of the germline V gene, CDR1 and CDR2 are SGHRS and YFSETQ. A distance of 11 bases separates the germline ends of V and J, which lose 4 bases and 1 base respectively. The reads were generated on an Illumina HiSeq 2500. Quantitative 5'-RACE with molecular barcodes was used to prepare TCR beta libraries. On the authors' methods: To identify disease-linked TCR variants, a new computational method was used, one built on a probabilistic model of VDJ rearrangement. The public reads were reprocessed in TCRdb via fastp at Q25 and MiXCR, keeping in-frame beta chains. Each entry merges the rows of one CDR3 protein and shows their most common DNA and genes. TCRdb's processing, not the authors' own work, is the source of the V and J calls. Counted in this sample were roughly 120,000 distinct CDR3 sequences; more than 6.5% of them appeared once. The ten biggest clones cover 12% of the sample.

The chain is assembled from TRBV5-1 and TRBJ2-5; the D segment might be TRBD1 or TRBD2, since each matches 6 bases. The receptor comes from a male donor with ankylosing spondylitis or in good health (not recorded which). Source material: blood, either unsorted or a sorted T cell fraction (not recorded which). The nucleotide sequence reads TGCGCCAGCAGCAGGGGGACTTCCCAAGAGACCCAGTACTTC. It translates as CASSRGTSQETQYF.